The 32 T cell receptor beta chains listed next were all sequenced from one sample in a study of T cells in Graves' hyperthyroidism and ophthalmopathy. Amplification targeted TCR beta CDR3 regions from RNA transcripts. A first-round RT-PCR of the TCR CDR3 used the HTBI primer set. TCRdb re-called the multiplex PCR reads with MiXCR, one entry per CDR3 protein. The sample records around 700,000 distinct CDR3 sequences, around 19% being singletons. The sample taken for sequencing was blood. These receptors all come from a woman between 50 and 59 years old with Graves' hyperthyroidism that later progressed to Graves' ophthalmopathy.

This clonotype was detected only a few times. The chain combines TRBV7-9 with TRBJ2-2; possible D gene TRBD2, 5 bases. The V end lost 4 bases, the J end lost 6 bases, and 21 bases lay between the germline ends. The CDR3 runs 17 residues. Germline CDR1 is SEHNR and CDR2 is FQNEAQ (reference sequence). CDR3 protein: CASSSLREGLIAGELFF. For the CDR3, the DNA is TGTGCCAGCAGCTCCCTTCGCGAGGGATTAATTGCCGGGGAGCTGTTTTTT.

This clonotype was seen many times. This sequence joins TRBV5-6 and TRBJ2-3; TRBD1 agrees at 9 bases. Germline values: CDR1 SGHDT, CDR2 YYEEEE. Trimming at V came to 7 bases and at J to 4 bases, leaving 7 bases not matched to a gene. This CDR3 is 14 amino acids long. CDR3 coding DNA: TGTGCCAGCCGCTGGGGACAGGGACCAGATACGCAGTATTTT. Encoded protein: CASRWGQGPDTQYF.

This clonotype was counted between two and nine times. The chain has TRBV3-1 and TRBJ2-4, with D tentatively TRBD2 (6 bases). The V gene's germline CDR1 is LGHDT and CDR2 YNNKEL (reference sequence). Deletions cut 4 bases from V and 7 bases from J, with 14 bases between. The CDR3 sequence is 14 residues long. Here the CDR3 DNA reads TGTGCCAGCAGCCTAAGAGACAGCGGGAACATTCAGTACTTC. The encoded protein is CASSLRDSGNIQYF.

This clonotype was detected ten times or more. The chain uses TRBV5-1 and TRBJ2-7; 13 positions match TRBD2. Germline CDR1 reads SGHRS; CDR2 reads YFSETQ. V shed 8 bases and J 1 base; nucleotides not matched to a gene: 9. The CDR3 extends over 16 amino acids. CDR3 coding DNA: TGCGCCAGTTCCGGAGTGACTAGCGGGGGGTCCTACGAGCAGTACTTC. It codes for CASSGVTSGGSYEQYF. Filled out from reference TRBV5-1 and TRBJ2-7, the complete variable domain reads KAGVTQTPRYLIKTRGQQVTLSCSPISGHRSVSWYQQTPGQGLQFLFEYFSETQRNKGNFPGRFSGRQFSNSRSEMNVSTLELGDSALYLCASSGVTSGGSYEQYFGPGTRLTVT.

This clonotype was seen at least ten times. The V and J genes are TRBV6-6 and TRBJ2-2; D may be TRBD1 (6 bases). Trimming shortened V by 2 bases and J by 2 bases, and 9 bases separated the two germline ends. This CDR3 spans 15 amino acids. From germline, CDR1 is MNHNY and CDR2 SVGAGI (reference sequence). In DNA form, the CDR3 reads TGTGCCAGCAGTTACGACAGGACCAACACCGGGGAGCTGTTTTTT. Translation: CASSYDRTNTGELFF.

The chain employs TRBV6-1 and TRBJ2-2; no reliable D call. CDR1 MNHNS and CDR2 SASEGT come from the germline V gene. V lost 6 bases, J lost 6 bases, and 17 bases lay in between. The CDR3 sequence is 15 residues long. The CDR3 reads CASRQNYDGSGELFF. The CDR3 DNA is TGTGCCAGCAGACAAAATTATGACGGTTCCGGGGAGCTGTTTTTT.

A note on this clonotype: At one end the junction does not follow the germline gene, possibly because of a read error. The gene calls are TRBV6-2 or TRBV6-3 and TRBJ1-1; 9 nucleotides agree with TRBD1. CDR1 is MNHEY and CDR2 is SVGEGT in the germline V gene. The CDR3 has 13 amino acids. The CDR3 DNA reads TGTGCCAGCAGGGGACAGGGTGGCACTGAAACTTTCTTT. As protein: CASRGQGGTETFF.

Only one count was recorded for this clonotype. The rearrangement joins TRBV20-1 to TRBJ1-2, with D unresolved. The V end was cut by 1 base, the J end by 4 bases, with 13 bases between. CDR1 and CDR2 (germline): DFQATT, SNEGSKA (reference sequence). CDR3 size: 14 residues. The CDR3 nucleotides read TGCAGTGCTAGAGGGGAAAGTTCGAGCTATGGCTACACCTTC. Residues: CSARGESSSYGYTF.

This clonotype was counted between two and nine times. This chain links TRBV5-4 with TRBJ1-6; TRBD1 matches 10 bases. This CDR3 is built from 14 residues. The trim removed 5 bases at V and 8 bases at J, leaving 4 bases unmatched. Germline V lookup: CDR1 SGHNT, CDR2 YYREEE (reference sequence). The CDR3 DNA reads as TGTGCCAGCAGGCAAGGGACAGGGGATTCACCCCTCCACTTT. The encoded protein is CASRQGTGDSPLHF.

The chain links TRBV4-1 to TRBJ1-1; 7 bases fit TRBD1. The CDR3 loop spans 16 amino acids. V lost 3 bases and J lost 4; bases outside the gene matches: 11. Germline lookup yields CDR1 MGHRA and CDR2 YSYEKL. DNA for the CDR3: TGCGCCAGCAGCCAGGAAGACAGGGTTCGGAGCACTGAAGCTTTCTTT. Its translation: CASSQEDRVRSTEAFF.

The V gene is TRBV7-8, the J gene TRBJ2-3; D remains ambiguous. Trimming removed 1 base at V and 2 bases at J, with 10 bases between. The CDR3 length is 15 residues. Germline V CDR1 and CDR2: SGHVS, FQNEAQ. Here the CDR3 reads CASSLVGSHTDTQYF. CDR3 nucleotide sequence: TGTGCCAGCAGCTTAGTAGGCAGCCACACAGATACGCAGTATTTT.

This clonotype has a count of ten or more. In nucleotides, the CDR3 is TGTGCCAGCAGCGCCAGGGACAGGGGATACAATGAGCAGTTCTTC. Protein: CASSARDRGYNEQFF. This chain connects TRBV11-2 to TRBJ2-1; TRBD1 matches 10 bases. V lost 5 bases and J lost 4; bases outside the gene matches: 5. Per the germline V gene, CDR1 is SGHAT and CDR2 is FQNNGV. This CDR3 comprises 15 residues.

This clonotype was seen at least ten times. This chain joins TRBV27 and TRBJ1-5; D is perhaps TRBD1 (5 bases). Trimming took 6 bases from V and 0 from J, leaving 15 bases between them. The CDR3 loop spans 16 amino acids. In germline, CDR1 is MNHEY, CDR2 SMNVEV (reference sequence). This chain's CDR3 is CASRPGLGNSNQPQHF. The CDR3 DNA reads TGTGCCAGCAGGCCGGGACTGGGAAATAGCAATCAGCCCCAGCATTTT.

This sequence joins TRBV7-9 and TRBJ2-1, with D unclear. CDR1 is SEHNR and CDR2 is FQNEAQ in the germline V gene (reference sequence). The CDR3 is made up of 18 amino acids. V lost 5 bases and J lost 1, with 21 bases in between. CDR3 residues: CASSLTFSLTRSYNEQFF. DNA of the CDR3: TGTGCCAGCAGCCTCACCTTTTCCCTGACCCGTTCCTACAATGAGCAGTTCTTC.

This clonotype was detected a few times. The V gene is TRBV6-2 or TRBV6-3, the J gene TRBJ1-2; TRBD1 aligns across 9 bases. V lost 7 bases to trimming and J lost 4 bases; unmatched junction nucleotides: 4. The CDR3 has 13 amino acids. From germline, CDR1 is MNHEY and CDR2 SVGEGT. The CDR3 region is CASTGTGTYGYTF. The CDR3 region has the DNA TGTGCCAGCACCGGGACAGGGACCTATGGCTACACCTTC.

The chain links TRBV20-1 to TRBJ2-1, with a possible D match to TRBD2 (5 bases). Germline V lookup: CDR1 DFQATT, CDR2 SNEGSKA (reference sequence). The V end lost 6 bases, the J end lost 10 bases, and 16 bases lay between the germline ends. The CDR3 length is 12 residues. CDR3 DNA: TGCAGTGCGACCCCGGACTGGCGAGAGCAGTTCTTC. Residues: CSATPDWREQFF.

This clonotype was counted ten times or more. Here the CDR3 reads CASSLVGGGVSNEQFF. DNA for the CDR3: TGTGCCAGCAGCTTAGTGGGCGGGGGGGTCTCCAATGAGCAGTTCTTC. This chain connects TRBV7-2 to TRBJ2-1, with 9 bases aligning to TRBD2. The CDR3 totals 16 residues. The V and J ends lost 1 base and 6 bases, in that order; junction bases with no gene match: 7. CDR1 and CDR2 from the germline V gene are SGHTA and FQGNSA.

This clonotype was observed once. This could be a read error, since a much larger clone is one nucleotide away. The CDR3 DNA reads as TGTGTCAGCAGCTTCCTGGGACAGGGAGGCACTGAAGCTTTCTTT. Protein product: CVSSFLGQGGTEAFF. J is TRBJ1-1 and V is TRBV7-9; 9 bases fit TRBD1. In germline, CDR1 is SEHNR, CDR2 FQNEAQ (reference sequence). This CDR3 has 15 amino acids.

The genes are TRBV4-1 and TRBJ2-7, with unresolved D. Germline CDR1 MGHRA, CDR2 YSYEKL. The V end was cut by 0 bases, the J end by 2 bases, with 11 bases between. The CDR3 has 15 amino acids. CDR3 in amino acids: CASSQEQTAAYEQYF. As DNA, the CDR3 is TGCGCCAGCAGCCAAGAGCAAACAGCAGCCTACGAGCAGTACTTC.

The CDR3 loop reads CASSNTNRDYTF. The CDR3 DNA is TGCGCCAGCAGCAACACGAACAGAGACTACACCTTC. This chain links TRBV4-1 with TRBJ1-2; the D is unclear. The CDR3 contains 12 residues. Trimming cost V 5 bases and J 10 bases, with 14 bases left between them. Looked up from germline, CDR1 is MGHRA and CDR2 is YSYEKL.

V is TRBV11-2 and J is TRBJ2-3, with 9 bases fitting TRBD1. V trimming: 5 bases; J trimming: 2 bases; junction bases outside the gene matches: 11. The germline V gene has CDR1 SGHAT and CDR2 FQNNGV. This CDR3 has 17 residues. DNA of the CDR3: TGTGCCAGCAGCCCACGGACAGGGGCGGTGATCACAGATACGCAGTATTTT. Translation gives CASSPRTGAVITDTQYF.

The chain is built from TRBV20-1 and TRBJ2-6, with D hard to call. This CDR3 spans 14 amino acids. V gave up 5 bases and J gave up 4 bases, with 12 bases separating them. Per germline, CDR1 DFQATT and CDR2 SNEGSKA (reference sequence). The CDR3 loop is CSAAHFSGANVLTF. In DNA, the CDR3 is TGCAGTGCTGCTCATTTTTCCGGGGCCAACGTCCTGACTTTC.

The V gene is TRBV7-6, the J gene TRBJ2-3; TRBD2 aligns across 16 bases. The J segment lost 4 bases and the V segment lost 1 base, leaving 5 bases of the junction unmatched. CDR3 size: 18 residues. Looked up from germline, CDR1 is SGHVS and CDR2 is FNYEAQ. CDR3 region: CASSLESGTSGGADTQYF. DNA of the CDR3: TGTGCCAGCAGCTTAGAGTCCGGGACTAGCGGGGGGGCAGATACGCAGTATTTT.

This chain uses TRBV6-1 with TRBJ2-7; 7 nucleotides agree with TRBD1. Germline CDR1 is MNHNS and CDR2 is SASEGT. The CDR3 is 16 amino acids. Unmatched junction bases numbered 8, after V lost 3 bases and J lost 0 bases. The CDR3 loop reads CASSEPRGQSSYEQYF. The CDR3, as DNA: TGTGCCAGCAGTGAGCCGAGGGGGCAGAGCTCCTACGAGCAGTACTTC.

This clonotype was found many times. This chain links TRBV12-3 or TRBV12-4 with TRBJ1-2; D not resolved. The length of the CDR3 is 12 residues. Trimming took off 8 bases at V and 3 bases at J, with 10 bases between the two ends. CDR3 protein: CASAVVDYGYTF. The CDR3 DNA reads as TGTGCCAGCGCTGTGGTGGACTATGGCTACACCTTC.

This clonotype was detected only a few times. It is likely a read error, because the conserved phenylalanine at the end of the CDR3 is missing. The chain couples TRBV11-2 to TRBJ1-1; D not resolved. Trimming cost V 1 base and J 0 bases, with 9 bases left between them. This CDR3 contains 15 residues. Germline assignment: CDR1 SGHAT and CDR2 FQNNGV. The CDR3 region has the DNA TGTGCCAGCAGCTTAGGTAATTCAGTGAACACTGAAGCTTTCCTT. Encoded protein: CASSLGNSVNTEAFL.

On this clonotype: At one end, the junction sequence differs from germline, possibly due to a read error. The CDR3, as DNA: TGTGCCAGCAGTGATGATCGGAGAAAATTAAAGTCCTACAGTGAGCAGTTCTTC. It encodes CASSDDRRKLKSYSEQFF. The chain uses TRBV6-1 and TRBJ2-1; D gene uncertain. This CDR3 spans 18 amino acids. Germline-derived CDR1 and CDR2 are MNHNS and SASEGT.

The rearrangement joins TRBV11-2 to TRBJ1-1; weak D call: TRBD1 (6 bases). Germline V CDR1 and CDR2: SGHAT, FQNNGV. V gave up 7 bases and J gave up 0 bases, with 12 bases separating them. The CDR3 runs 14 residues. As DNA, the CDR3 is TGTGCCAGCACTCGGGGGGCTATGAACACTGAAGCTTTCTTT. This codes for CASTRGAMNTEAFF.

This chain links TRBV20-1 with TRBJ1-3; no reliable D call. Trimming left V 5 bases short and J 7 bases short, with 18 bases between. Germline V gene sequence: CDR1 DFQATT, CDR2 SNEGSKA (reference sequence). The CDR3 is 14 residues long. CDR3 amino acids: CSAYGADLGNTIYF. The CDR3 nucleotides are TGCAGTGCTTACGGCGCCGACCTAGGGAACACCATATATTTT.

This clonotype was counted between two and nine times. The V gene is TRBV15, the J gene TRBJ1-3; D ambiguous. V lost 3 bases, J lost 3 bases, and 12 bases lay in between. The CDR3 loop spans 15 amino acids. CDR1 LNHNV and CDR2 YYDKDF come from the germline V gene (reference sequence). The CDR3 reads CATSRRWRYGNTIYF. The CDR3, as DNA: TGTGCCACCAGCAGGAGGTGGAGATATGGAAACACCATATATTTT. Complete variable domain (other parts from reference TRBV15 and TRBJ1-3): DAMVIQNPRYQVTQFGKPVTLSCSQTLNHNVMYWYQQKSSQAPKLLFHYYDKDFNNEADTPDNFQSRRPNTSFCFLDIRSPGLGDTAMYLCATSRRWRYGNTIYFGEGSWLTVV.

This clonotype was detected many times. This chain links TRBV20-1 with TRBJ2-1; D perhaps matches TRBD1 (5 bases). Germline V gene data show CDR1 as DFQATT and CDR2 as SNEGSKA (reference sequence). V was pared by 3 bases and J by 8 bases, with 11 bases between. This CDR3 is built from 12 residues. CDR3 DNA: TGCAGTGCTAGCGAAGGGGCCGATGAGCAGTTCTTC. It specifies CSASEGADEQFF.

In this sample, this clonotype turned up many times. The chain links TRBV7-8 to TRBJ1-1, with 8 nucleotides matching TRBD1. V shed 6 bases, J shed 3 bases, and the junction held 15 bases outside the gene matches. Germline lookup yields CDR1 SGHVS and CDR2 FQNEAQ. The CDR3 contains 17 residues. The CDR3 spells CASSPDRGIVGYTEAFF. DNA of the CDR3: TGTGCCAGCAGTCCAGACAGGGGAATTGTGGGGTACACTGAAGCTTTCTTT.